One sample yielded the 19 T cell receptor beta chains listed below, sequenced in a study of cytomegalovirus exposure and HLA in healthy donors. 13 Jbeta primers and 60 Vbeta primers were used for the PCR. Only in-frame clones appear in the TCRdb table, and some are missing; sequencing was by immunoSEQ multiplex PCR. The sample has 91,000 or so clones, more than 75% seen once; the top ten hold 4% to 5.5%. Sequenced input: PBMCs. The receptors originated from a man aged 30 to 39 in good health and CMV-seropositive.

The V gene is TRBV4-2, the J gene TRBJ1-1, with D unresolved. The CDR3 covers 14 residues. The V end was cut by 5 bases, the J end by 1 base, with 11 bases between. Germline values: CDR1 LGHNA, CDR2 YNFKEQ. The CDR3 region is CASSGRRGNTEAFF. The CDR3 DNA sequence: TGTGCCAGCAGCGGCCGACGGGGGAACACTGAAGCTTTCTTT.

This clone was counted only a few times. This rearrangement joins TRBV5-1 to TRBJ1-1; D possibly corresponds to TRBD1 (5 bases). CDR1 is SGHRS and CDR2 is YFSETQ in the germline V gene. Trimming pared 4 bases from V and 5 bases from J, leaving 12 bases between. This CDR3 is 13 amino acids long. The CDR3 nucleotides read TGCGCCAGCAGCAGGGAGGGGCGGACTGAAGCTTTCTTT. As protein: CASSREGRTEAFF.

The sample holds one count of this clone. The chain recombines TRBV6-5 with TRBJ1-2; tentatively, D is TRBD1 (5 bases). Germline CDR1 reads MNHEY; CDR2 reads SVGAGI. V dropped 6 bases and J dropped 6 bases, with 17 bases sitting between them. The CDR3 contains 14 residues. The CDR3 sequence: CASSSPLGGDGYTF. The DNA for the CDR3 is TGTGCCAGCAGCAGTCCCCTCGGGGGGGATGGCTACACCTTC.

V usage is TRBV2 and J usage is TRBJ1-1; D is undetermined. The CDR3 runs to 13 residues. Trimming left V 6 bases short and J 1 base short, with 9 bases between. Looked up from germline, CDR1 is SNHLY and CDR2 is FYNNEI. Here the CDR3 reads CASSVPGNTEAFF. In nucleotides, the CDR3 is TGTGCCAGCAGCGTTCCGGGGAACACTGAAGCTTTCTTT.

This clone occurred a few times. CDR3 amino acids: CASGSRGPYEQYF. For the CDR3, the DNA is TGTGCCAGCGGATCCAGGGGGCCCTACGAGCAGTACTTC. The chain employs TRBV28 and TRBJ2-7, with TRBD1 matching over 8 bases. The CDR3 loop spans 13 amino acids. The germline V gene has CDR1 MDHEN and CDR2 SYDVKM. The J segment lost 2 bases and the V segment lost 8 bases, leaving 5 bases of the junction unmatched.

The chain joins TRBV7-8 to TRBJ2-2; D is possibly TRBD2 (6 bases). The V end was cut by 6 bases, the J end by 5 bases, with 16 bases between. CDR1 SGHVS and CDR2 FQNEAQ come from the germline V gene. The CDR3 sequence is 15 residues long. The CDR3 protein is CASSSRLGWTGELFF. Written as DNA, the CDR3 is TGTGCCAGCAGTTCCCGACTAGGATGGACCGGGGAGCTGTTTTTT.

The CDR3 loop reads CASSQVTDQSSYEQYF. DNA of the CDR3: TGTGCCAGCAGCCAGGTCACAGATCAGAGCTCCTACGAGCAGTACTTC. V gene TRBV4-2 combines with J gene TRBJ2-7; the D is unclear. Germline CDR1 reads LGHNA; CDR2 reads YNFKEQ. This CDR3 region has 16 residues. Trimming cost V 3 bases and J 0 bases, with 15 bases left between them.

The chain carries TRBV7-2 and TRBJ2-1, with D unresolved. The length of the CDR3 is 17 residues. The germline V and J ends were trimmed by 0 bases and 0 bases, with 12 bases remaining between them. Germline V gene lookup returns CDR1 SGHTA and CDR2 FQGNSA. The CDR3 loop reads CASSLASTTTSYNEQFF. The CDR3 DNA reads as TGTGCCAGCAGCTTAGCATCTACTACCACCTCCTACAATGAGCAGTTCTTC. Full variable domain (missing parts from reference TRBV7-2 and TRBJ2-1): GAGVSQSPSNKVTEKGKDVELRCDPISGHTALYWYRQSLGQGLEFLIYFQGNSAPDKSGLPSDRFSAERTGGSVSTLTIQRTQQEDSAVYLCASSLASTTTSYNEQFFGPGTRLTVL.

This clone was detected once. This sequence joins TRBV9 and TRBJ2-1; 8 nucleotides agree with TRBD2. The length of the CDR3 is 17 residues. The J segment lost 4 bases and the V segment lost 0 bases, leaving 9 bases of the junction unmatched. Germline-derived CDR1 and CDR2 are SGDLS and YYNGEE. CDR3 protein: CASSVDPAGGVYNEQFF. Here the CDR3 DNA reads TGTGCCAGCAGCGTAGATCCTGCGGGGGGCGTATACAATGAGCAGTTCTTC.

The CDR3 sequence: CASSDGTSEQETQYF. In nucleotides, the CDR3 is TGTGCCAGCAGCGACGGGACTAGCGAGCAAGAGACCCAGTACTTC. This chain links TRBV9 with TRBJ2-5, with 10 bases that match TRBD2. The length of the CDR3 is 15 residues. In germline, CDR1 is SGDLS, CDR2 YYNGEE. Germline trimming cut 3 bases from V and 2 bases from J; bases unmatched to any gene: 4.

The V and J genes are TRBV6-5 and TRBJ1-1; tentative D call: TRBD1 (5 bases). The CDR3 spans 14 residues. From germline, CDR1 is MNHEY and CDR2 SVGAGI. V dropped 7 bases and J dropped 2 bases, with 14 bases sitting between them. CDR3 loop: CASNPRGGNTEAFF. The CDR3 DNA reads as TGTGCCAGCAACCCGCGGGGCGGAAACACTGAAGCTTTCTTT.

The chain couples TRBV7-9 to TRBJ1-5; 8 bases are a match to TRBD1. Trimming took 3 bases from V and 11 from J; bases not matched to a gene: 9. The CDR3 runs to 14 residues. Germline V gives CDR1 SEHNR, CDR2 FQNEAQ (reference sequence). CDR3 in amino acids: CASSLTGVEPAQHF. CDR3 coding DNA: TGTGCCAGCAGCTTGACAGGGGTGGAACCGGCCCAGCATTTT.

This chain connects TRBV19 to TRBJ1-2, with D possibly being TRBD1 (5 bases). The CDR3 is 14 amino acids. The ends were cut back, 6 bases at V and 4 bases at J, with 15 bases in the middle. Germline values: CDR1 LNHDA, CDR2 SQIVND (reference sequence). For the CDR3, the DNA is TGTGCCAGTAGAAAATCAACAGGTGGCTATGGCTACACCTTC. Translating it yields CASRKSTGGYGYTF.

This clone has more than one count but fewer than ten. The CDR3 coding sequence is TGTGCCAGCAGCGGAGGATACGAGCAGTACTTC. Its protein product is CASSGGYEQYF. The rearrangement uses TRBV28 and TRBJ2-7; D is perhaps TRBD2 (5 bases). The CDR3 runs to 11 residues. Trimming shortened V by 6 bases and J by 4 bases, and 7 bases separated the two germline ends. In germline, CDR1 is MDHEN, CDR2 SYDVKM.

The count of this clone is one. The V and J genes are TRBV9 and TRBJ2-7; 7 bases fit TRBD1. CDR1 is SGDLS and CDR2 is YYNGEE in the germline V gene. The CDR3 consists of 14 residues. With V trimmed by 4 bases and J by 2 bases, 6 bases remained unmatched. The CDR3 DNA is TGTGCCAGCAGCCCCTCGACAGGGCCCTACGAGCAGTACGTC. It is translated as CASSPSTGPYEQYV.

The V call is TRBV7-9, the J call TRBJ1-5; 7 nucleotides line up with TRBD1. V gave up 5 bases and J gave up 0 bases; unmatched junction bases: 7. The CDR3 has 16 amino acids. Germline-derived CDR1 and CDR2 are SEHNR and FQNEAQ (reference sequence). The CDR3 sequence is CASSPEGGLSNQPQHF. CDR3 DNA sequence: TGTGCCAGCAGCCCCGAAGGGGGCCTTAGCAATCAGCCCCAGCATTTT.

The gene calls are TRBV9 and TRBJ1-5; perhaps TRBD1 as D (6 bases). The CDR3 consists of 14 residues. CDR1 and CDR2 (germline): SGDLS, YYNGEE. The V and J ends lost 4 bases and 4 bases respectively, with 12 bases between them. In DNA form, the CDR3 reads TGTGCCAGCAGCTCACAGGGTTCTAATCAGCCCCAGCATTTT. Translated, it gives CASSSQGSNQPQHF.

For the CDR3, the DNA is TGTGCCAGCAGCCCCACCCTGGGAGGCGTCACCGGGGAGCTGTTTTTT. Translating it yields CASSPTLGGVTGELFF. The chain combines TRBV7-9 with TRBJ2-2; D possibly corresponds to TRBD2 (6 bases). The ends were cut back, 5 bases at V and 4 bases at J, with 17 bases in the middle. There are 16 residues in the CDR3. Germline V gene lookup returns CDR1 SEHNR and CDR2 FQNEAQ (reference sequence). The variable domain in full, completed from reference TRBV7-9 and TRBJ2-2, reads DTGVSQNPRHKITKRGQNVTFRCDPISEHNRLYWYRQTLGQGPEFLTYFQNEAQLEKSRLLSDRFSAERPKGSFSTLEIQRTEQGDSAMYLCASSPTLGGVTGELFFGEGSRLTVL.

A single count supports this clone. The rearrangement joins TRBV19 to TRBJ2-2; no definite D call. CDR3 length: 14 residues. The germline V gene encodes CDR1 LNHDA and CDR2 SQIVND (reference sequence). V lost 3 bases and J 0 bases, leaving 5 bases between the germline ends. CDR3 sequence reads: CASSIFSNTGELFF. As DNA, the CDR3 is TGTGCCAGTAGTATCTTTTCGAACACCGGGGAGCTGTTTTTT.